Detailed here is one TCR beta chain. TCRdb processed the 5' RACE reads again and assigns one entry to each CDR3 protein, with no DNA. The table counts 350,000 to 400,000 distinct CDR3 sequences; about 11% lies in the top ten. This specimen comes from a study of T cells expressing NK-cell markers. Study background: It was sorted CD3+CD56+NKG2C+, CD3+CD56+NKG2C- and CD3+CD56-NKG2C+ T cells that supplied the TCR beta repertoires.

Germline CDR1 reads MDHEN; CDR2 reads SYDVKM. This CDR3 has 13 residues. The chain employs TRBV28 and TRBJ2-1; TCRdb's assignment of TRBD2 cannot be checked, as there is no DNA. This receptor was taken from a woman in her fifties or sixties in good health. Sequencing was performed on blood T cells: a sorted CD56 or NKG2C T cell subset, CD4+ or CD8+ T cells, or bulk PBMC T cells (not recorded which). The CDR3: CASSFLVPNEQFF.